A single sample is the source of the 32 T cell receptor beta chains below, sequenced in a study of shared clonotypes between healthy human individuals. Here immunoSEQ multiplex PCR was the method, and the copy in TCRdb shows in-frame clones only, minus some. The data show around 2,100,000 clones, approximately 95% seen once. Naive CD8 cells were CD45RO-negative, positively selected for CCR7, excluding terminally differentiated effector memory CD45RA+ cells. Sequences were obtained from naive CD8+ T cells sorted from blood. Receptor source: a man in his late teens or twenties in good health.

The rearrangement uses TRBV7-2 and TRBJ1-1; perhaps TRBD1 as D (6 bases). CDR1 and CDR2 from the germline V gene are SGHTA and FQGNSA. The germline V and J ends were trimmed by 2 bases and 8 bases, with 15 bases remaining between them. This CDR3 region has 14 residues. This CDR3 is CASSLSGASVEAFF. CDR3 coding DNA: TGTGCCAGCAGCTTATCGGGGGCGTCAGTCGAAGCTTTCTTT.

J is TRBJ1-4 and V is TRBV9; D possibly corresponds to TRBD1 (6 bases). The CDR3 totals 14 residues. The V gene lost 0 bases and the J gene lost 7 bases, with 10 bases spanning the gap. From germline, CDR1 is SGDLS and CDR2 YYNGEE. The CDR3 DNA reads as TGTGCCAGCAGCGTAGGAGGGGGAAGTGAAAAACTGTTTTTT. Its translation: CASSVGGGSEKLFF.

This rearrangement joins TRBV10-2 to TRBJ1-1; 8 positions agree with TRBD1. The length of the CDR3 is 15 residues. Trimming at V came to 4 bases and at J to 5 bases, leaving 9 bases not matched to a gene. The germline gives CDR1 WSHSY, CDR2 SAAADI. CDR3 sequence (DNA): TGCGCCAGCAGTGGACGGACAGGGCAGGATACTGAAGCTTTCTTT. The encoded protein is CASSGRTGQDTEAFF.

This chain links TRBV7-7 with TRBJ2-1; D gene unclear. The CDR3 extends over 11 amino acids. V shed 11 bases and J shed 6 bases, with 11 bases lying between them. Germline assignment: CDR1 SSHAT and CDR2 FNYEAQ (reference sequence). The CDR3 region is CAWTGPNEQFF. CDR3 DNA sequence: TGTGCCTGGACCGGACCCAATGAGCAGTTCTTC.

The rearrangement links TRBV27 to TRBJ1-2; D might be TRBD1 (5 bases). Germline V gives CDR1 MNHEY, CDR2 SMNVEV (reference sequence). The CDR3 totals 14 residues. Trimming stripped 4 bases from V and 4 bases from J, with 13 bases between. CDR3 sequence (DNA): TGTGCCAGCAGTTATCTAGGGGACTCCTATGGCTACACCTTC. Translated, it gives CASSYLGDSYGYTF.

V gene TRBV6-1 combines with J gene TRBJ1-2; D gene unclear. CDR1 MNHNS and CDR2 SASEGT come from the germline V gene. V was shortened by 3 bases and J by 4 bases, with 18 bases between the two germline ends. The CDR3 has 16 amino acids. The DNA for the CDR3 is TGTGCCAGCAGTGAGGGGTGGCCCGCGGCCCCCTATGGCTACACCTTC. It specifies CASSEGWPAAPYGYTF.

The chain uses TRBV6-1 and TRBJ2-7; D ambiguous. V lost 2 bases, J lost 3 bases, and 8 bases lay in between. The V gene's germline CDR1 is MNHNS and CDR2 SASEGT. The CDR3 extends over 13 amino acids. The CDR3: CASSEKANYEQYF. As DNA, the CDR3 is TGTGCCAGCAGTGAAAAGGCAAACTACGAGCAGTACTTC.

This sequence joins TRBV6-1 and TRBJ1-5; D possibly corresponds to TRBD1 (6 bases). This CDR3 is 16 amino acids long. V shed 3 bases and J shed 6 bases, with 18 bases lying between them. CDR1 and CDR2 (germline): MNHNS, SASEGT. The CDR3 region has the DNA TGTGCCAGCAGTGATGAGGGAGGACAGCGGGGTCAGCCCCAGCATTTT. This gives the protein CASSDEGGQRGQPQHF.

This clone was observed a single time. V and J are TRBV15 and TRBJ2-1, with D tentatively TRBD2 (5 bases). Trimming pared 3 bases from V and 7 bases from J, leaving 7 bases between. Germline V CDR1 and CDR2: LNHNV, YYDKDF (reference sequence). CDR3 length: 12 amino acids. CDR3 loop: CATSSGDNEQFF. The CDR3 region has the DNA TGTGCCACCAGCAGCGGGGATAATGAGCAGTTCTTC.

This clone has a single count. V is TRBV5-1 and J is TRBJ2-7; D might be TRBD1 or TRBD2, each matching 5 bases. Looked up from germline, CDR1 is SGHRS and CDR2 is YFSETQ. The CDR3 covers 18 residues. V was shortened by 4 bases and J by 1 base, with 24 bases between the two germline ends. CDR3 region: CASSVGEGAGKTSYEQYF. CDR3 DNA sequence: TGCGCCAGCAGCGTGGGGGAAGGGGCAGGGAAGACTTCCTACGAGCAGTACTTC. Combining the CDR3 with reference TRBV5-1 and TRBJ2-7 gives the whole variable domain KAGVTQTPRYLIKTRGQQVTLSCSPISGHRSVSWYQQTPGQGLQFLFEYFSETQRNKGNFPGRFSGRQFSNSRSEMNVSTLELGDSALYLCASSVGEGAGKTSYEQYFGPGTRLTVT.

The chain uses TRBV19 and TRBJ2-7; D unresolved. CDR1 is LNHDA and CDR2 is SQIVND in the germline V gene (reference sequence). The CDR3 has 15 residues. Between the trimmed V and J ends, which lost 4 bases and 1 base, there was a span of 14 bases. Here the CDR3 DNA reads TGTGCCAGTAGTAAAGAGGCAGTCGTATCCTACGAGCAGTACTTC. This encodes CASSKEAVVSYEQYF.

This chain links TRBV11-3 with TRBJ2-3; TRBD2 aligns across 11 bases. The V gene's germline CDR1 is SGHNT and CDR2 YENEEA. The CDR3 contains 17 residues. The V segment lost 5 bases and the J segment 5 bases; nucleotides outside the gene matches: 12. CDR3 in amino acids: CASSLRASGRRGDTQYF. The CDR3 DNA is TGTGCCAGCAGCCTAAGGGCTAGCGGGAGGCGAGGAGATACGCAGTATTTT. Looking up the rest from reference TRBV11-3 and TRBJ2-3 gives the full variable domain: EAGVVQSPRYKIIEKKQPVAFWCNPISGHNTLYWYLQNLGQGPELLIRYENEEAVDDSQLPKDRFSAERLKGVDSTLKIQPAELGDSAVYLCASSLRASGRRGDTQYFGPGTRLTVL.

CDR3 sequence reads: CASSRVLGDYGYTF. In nucleotides, the CDR3 is TGCGCCAGCAGCCGGGTCTTGGGGGACTATGGCTACACCTTC. This chain joins TRBV4-3 and TRBJ1-2, with D perhaps matching TRBD1 (5 bases). There are 14 residues in the CDR3. Germline CDR1 reads LGHNA; CDR2 reads YSLEER. Trimming shortened V by 4 bases and J by 3 bases, and 12 bases separated the two germline ends.

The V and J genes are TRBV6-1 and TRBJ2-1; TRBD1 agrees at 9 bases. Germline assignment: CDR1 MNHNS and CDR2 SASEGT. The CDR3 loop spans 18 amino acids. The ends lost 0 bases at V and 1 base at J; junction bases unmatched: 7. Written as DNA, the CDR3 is TGTGCCAGCAGTGAAGCGCCTTGGGACAGGGCTTCCTACAATGAGCAGTTCTTC. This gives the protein CASSEAPWDRASYNEQFF.

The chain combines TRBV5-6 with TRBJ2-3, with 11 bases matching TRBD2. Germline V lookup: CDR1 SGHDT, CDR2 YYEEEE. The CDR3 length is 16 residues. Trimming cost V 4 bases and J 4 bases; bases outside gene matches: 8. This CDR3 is CASSHMTSGASDTQYF. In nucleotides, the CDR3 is TGTGCCAGCAGCCATATGACTAGCGGGGCTTCAGATACGCAGTATTTT.

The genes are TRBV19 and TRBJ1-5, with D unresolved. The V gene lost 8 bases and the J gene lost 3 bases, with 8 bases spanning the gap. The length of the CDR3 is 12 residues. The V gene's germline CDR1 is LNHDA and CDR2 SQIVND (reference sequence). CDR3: CASGQANQPQHF. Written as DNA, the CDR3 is TGTGCCAGTGGGCAGGCCAATCAGCCCCAGCATTTT.

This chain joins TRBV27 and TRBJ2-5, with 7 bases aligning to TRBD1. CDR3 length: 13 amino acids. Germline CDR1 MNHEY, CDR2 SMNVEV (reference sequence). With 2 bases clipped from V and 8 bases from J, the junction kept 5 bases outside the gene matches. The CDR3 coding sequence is TGTGCCAGCAGTTTAGGGACAGCCTTTACCCAGTACTTC. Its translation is CASSLGTAFTQYF.

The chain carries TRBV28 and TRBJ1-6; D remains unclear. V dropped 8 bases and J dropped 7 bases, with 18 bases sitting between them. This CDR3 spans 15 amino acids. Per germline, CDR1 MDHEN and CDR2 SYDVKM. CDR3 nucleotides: TGTGCCAGCTCGCGGCCCGGGGTTTTAAATTCACCCCTCCACTTT. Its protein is CASSRPGVLNSPLHF.

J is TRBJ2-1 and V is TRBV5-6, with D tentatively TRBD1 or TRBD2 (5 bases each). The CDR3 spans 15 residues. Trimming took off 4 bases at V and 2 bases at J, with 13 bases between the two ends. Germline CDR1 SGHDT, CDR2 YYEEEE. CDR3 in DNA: TGTGCCAGCAGCAGCAGGGAGCTCCCCTACAATGAGCAGTTCTTC. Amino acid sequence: CASSSRELPYNEQFF.

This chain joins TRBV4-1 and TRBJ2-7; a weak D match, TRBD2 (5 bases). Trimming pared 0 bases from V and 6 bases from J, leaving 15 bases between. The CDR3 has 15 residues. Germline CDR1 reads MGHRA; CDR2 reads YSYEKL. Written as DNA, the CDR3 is TGCGCCAGCAGCCAAGATAGCCGGGGAACCGGCGAGCAGTACTTC. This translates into CASSQDSRGTGEQYF.

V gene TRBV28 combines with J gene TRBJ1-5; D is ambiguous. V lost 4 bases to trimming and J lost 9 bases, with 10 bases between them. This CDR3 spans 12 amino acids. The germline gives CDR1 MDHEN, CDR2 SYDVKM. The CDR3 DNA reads TGTGCCAGCAGTTCCAAGCCGGGGCCCCAGCATTTT. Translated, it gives CASSSKPGPQHF.

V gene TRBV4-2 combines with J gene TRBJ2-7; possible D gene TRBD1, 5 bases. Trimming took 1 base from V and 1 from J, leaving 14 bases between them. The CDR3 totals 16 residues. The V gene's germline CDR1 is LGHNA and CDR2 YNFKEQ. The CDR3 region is CASSQVVSGLSYEQYF. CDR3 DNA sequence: TGTGCCAGCAGCCAAGTCGTTTCAGGGCTGTCCTACGAGCAGTACTTC.

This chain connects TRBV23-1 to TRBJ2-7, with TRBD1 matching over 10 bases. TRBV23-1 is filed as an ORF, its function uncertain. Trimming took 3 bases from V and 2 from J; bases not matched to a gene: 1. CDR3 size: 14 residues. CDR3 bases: TGCGCCAGCAGTCACGGACAGGGGGCCTACGAGCAGTACTTC. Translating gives CASSHGQGAYEQYF.

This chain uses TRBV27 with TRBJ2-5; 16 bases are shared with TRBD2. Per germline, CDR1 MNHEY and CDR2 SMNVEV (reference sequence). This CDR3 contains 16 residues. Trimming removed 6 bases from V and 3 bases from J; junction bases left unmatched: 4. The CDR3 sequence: CASSTGLAGGEETQYF. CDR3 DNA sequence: TGTGCCAGCAGCACGGGACTAGCGGGAGGGGAAGAGACCCAGTACTTC.

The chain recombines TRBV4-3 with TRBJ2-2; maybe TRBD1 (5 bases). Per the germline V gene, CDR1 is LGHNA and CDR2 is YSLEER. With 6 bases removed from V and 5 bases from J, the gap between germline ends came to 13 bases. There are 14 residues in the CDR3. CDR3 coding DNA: TGCGCCAGCAGGCCCCAGGGCGGAACCGGGGAGCTGTTTTTT. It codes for CASRPQGGTGELFF.

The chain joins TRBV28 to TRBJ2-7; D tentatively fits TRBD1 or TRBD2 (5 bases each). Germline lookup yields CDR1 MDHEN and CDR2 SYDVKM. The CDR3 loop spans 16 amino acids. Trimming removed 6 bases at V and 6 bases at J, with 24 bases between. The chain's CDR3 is CASRTNRGPRVIEQYF. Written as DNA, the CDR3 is TGTGCCAGCAGAACGAATAGGGGACCCCGGGTGATCGAGCAGTACTTC.

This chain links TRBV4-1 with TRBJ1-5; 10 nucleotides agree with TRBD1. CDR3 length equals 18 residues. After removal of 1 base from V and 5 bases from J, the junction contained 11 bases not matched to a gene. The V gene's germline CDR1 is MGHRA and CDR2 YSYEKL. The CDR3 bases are TGCGCCAGCAGCCAAGTCGTAGGCGGGACAGGGGTCGATCAGCCCCAGCATTTT. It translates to CASSQVVGGTGVDQPQHF.

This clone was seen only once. DNA for the CDR3: TGTGCCACCAGTGATAGGACAGGGGGGTATGGCTACACCTTC. Its translation: CATSDRTGGYGYTF. The chain carries TRBV15 and TRBJ1-2, with 10 bases identical to TRBD1. V was pared by 6 bases and J by 5 bases, with 6 bases of the junction left unmatched. The germline gives CDR1 LNHNV, CDR2 YYDKDF (reference sequence). The CDR3 sequence is 14 residues long.

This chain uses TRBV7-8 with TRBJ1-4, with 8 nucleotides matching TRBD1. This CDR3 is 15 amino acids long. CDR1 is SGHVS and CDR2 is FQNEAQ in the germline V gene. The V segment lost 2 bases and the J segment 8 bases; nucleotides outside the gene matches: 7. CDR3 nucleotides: TGTGCCAGCAGCTTATCGGCGACAGGGGACGAAAAACTGTTTTTT. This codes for CASSLSATGDEKLFF.

As DNA, the CDR3 is TGTGCCAGCAGTCTTCGGACTAGCGGGAACTCCTACAATGAGCAGTTCTTC. It encodes CASSLRTSGNSYNEQFF. The rearrangement joins TRBV28 to TRBJ2-1; TRBD2 matches 12 bases. This CDR3 contains 17 residues. Losses at the gene ends were 5 bases for V and 0 bases for J; bases not matched to a gene: 5. The germline CDR1 and CDR2 sequences are MDHEN and SYDVKM.

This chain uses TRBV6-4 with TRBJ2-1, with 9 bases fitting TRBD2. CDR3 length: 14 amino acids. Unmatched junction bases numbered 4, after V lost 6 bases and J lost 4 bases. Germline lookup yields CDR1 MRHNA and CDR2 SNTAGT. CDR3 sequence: CASSLAGEYNEQFF. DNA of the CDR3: TGTGCCAGCAGCTTAGCGGGAGAGTACAATGAGCAGTTCTTC.

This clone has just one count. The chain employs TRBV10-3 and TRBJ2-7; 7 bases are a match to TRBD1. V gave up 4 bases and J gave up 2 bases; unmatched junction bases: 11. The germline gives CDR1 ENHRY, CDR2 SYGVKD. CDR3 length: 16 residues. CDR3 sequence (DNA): TGTGCCATCAGTGTAAGGGACAGAACTAACCCCTACGAGCAGTACTTC. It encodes CAISVRDRTNPYEQYF.